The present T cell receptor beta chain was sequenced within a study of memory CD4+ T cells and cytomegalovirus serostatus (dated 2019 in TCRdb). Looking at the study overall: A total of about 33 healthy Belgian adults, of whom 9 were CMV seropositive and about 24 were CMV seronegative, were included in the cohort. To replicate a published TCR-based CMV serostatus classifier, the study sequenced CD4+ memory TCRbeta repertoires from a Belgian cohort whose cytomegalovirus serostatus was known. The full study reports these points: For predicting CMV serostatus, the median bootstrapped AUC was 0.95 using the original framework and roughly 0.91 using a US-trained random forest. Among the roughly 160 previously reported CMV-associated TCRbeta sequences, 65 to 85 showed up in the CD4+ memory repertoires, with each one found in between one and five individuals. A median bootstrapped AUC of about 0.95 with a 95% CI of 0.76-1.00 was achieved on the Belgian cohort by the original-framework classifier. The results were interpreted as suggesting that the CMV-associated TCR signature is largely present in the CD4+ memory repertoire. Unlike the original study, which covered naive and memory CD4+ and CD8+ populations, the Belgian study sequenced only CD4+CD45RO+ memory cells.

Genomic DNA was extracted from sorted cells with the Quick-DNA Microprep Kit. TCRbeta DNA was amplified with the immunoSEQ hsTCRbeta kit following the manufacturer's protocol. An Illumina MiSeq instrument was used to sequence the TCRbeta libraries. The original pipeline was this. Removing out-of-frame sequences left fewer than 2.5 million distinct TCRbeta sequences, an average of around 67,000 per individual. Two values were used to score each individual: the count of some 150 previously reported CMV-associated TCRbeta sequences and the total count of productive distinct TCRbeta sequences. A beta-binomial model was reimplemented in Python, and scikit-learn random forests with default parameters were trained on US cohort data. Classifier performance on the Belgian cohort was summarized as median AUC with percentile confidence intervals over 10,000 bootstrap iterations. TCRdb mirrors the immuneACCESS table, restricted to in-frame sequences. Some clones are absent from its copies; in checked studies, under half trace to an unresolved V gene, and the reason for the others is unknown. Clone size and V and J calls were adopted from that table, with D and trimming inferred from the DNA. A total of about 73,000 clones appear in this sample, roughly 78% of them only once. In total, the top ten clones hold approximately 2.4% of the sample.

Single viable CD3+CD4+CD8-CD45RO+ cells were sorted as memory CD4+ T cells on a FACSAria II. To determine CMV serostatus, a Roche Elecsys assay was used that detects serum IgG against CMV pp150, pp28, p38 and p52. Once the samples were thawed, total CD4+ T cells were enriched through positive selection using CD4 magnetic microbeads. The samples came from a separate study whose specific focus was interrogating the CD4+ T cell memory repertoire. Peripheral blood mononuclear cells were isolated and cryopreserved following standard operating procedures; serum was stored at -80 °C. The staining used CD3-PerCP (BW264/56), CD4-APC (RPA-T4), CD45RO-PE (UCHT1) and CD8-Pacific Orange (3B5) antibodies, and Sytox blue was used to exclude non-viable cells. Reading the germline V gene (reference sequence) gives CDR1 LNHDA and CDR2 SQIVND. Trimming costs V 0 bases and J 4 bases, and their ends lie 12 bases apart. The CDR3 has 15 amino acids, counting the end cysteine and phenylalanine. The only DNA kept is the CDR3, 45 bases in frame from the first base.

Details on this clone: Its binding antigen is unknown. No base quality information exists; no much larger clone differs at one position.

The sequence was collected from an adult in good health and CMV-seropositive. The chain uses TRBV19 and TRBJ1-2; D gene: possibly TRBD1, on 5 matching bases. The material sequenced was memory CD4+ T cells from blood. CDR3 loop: CASSIDHRGRYGYTF. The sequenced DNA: TGTGCCAGTAGTATAGATCATAGGGGCCGCTATGGCTACACCTTC.